The clone carrying this T cell receptor beta chain was found a few times. TCRdb keeps only in-frame clones here, not all; method: immunoSEQ multiplex PCR. Of about 31,000 clones listed, around 67% were seen once; the top ten hold approximately 4.6%. The data were obtained in a study of early stage breast cancer tumors. This CDR3 region has 16 residues. Trimming removed 4 bases at V and 2 bases at J, with 16 bases between. Germline V gives CDR1 KGHSH, CDR2 LQKENI. This receptor was obtained from a person aged 40 to 50 with breast cancer. The specimen sequenced was blood. The chain carries TRBV18 and TRBJ2-3; weak D call: TRBD2 (5 bases). The CDR3: CASSLLGRPNTDTQYF. In DNA, the CDR3 is TGTGCCAGCTCACTACTAGGAAGGCCCAACACAGATACGCAGTATTTT.